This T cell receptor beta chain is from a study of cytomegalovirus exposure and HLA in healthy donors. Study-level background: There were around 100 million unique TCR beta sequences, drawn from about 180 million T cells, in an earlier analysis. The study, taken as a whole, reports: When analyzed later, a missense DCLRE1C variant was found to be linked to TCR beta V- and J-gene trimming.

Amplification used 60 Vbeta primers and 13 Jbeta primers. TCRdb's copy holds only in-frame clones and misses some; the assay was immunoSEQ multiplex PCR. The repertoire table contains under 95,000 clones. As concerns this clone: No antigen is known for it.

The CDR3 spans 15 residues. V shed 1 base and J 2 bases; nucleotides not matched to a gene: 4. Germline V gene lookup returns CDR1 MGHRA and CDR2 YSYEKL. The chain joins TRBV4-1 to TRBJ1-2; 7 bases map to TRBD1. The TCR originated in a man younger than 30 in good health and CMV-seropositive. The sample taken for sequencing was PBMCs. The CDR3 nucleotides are TGCGCCAGCAGCCAAGTCACAGGGGTGAACTATGGCTACACCTTC. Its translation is CASSQVTGVNYGYTF.